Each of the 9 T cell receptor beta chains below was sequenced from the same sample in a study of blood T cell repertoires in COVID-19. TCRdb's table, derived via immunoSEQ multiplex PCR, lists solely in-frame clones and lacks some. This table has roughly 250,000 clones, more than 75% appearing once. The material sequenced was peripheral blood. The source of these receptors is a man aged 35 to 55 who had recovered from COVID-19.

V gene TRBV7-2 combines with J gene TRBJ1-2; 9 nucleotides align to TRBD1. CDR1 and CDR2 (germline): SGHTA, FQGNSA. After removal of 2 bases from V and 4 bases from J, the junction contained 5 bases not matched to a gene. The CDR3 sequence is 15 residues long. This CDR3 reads CASSLYTGGFYGYTF. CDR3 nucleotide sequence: TGTGCCAGCAGCTTATATACAGGGGGCTTCTATGGCTACACCTTC.

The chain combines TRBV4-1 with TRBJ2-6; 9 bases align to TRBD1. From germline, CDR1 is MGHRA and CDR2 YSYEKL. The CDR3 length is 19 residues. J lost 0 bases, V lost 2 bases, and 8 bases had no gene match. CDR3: CASSQTGTGTLSGANVLTF. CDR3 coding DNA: TGCGCCAGCAGCCAAACCGGGACAGGGACCCTCTCTGGGGCCAACGTCCTGACTTTC.

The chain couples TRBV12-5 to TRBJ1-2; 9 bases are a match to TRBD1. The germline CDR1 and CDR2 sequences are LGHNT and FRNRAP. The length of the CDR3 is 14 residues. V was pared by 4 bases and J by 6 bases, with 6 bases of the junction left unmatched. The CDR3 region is CASGSGQGGDGYTF. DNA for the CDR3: TGTGCTAGTGGTTCGGGACAGGGAGGGGATGGCTACACCTTC.

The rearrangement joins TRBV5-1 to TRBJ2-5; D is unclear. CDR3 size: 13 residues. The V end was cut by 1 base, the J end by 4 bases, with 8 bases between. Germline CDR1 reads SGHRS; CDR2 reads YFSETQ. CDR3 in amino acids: CASSLLSLETQYF. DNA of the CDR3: TGCGCCAGCAGCTTGCTCAGTTTAGAGACCCAGTACTTC.

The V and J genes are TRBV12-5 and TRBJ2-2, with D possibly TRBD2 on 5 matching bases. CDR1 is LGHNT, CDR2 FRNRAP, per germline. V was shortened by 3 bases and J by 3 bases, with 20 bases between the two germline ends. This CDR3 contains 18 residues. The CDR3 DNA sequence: TGTGCTAGTGGTTTAGGAGACTCCTCTAGGAGGTACACCGGGGAGCTGTTTTTT. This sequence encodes CASGLGDSSRRYTGELFF.

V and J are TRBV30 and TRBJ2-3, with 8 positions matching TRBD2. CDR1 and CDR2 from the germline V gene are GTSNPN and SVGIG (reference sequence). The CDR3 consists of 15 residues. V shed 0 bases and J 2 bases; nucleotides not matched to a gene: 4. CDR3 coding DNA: TGTGCCTGGAGTGTTATAGCGGGATACACAGATACGCAGTATTTT. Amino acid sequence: CAWSVIAGYTDTQYF. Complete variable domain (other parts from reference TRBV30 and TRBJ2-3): SQTIHQWPATLVQPVGSPLSLECTVEGTSNPNLYWYRQAAGRGLQLLFYSVGIGQISSEVPQNLSASRPQDRQFILSSKKLLLSDSGFYLCAWSVIAGYTDTQYFGPGTRLTVL.

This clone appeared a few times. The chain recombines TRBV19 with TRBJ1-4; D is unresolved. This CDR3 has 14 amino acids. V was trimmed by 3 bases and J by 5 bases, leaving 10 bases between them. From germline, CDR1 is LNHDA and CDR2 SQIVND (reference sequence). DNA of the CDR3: TGTGCCAGTAGTATGGCCAGGCTGAATGAAAAACTGTTTTTT. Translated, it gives CASSMARLNEKLFF.

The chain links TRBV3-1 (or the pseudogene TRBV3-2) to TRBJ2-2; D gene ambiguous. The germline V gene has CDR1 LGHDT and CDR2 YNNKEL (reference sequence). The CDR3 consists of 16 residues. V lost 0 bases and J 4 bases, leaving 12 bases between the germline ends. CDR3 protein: CASSQDITIATGELFF. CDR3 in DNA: TGTGCCAGCAGCCAAGATATTACTATAGCCACCGGGGAGCTGTTTTTT.

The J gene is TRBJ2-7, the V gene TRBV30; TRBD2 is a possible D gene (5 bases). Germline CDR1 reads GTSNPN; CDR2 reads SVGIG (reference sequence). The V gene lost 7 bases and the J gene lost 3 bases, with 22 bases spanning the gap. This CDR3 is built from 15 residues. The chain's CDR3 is CASPSSRTADYEQYF. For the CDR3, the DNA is TGTGCCTCGCCATCTAGCCGGACCGCCGACTACGAGCAGTACTTC.